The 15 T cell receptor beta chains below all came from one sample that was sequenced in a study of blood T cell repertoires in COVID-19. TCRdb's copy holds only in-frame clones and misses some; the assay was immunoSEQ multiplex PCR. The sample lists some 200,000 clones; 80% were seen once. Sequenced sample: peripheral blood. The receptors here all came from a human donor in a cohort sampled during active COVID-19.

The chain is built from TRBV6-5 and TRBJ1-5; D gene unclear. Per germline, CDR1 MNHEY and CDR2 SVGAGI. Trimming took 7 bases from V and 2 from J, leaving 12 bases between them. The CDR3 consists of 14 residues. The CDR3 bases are TGTGCCAGCAATGCGGCGCATGGCAATCAGCCCCAGCATTTT. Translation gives CASNAAHGNQPQHF.

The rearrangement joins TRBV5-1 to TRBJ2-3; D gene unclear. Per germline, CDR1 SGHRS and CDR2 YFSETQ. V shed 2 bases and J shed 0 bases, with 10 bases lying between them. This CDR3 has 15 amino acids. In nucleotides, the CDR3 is TGCGCCAGCAGCTTTGATTGGCTCAGCACAGATACGCAGTATTTT. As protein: CASSFDWLSTDTQYF.

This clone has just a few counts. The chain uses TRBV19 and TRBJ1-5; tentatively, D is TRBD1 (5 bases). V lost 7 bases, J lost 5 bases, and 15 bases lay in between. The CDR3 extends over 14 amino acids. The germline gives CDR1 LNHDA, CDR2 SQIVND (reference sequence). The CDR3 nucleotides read TGTGCCAGTACCCTCTTAAGGGGCTATCAGCCCCAGCATTTT. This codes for CASTLLRGYQPQHF.

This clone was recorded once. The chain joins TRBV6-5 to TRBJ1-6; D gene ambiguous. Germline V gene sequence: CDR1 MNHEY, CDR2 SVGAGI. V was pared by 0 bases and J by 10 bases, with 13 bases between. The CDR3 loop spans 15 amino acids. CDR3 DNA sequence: TGTGCCAGCAGTTACTCGATCTACAGTGGCTCACCCCTCCACTTT. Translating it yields CASSYSIYSGSPLHF.

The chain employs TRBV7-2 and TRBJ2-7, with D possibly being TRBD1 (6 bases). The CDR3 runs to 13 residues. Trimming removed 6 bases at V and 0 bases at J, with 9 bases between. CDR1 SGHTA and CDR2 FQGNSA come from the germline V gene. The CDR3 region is CASREQGSYEQYF. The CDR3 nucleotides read TGTGCCAGCAGGGAACAGGGCTCCTACGAGCAGTACTTC. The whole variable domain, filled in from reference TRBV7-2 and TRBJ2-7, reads GAGVSQSPSNKVTEKGKDVELRCDPISGHTALYWYRQSLGQGLEFLIYFQGNSAPDKSGLPSDRFSAERTGGSVSTLTIQRTQQEDSAVYLCASREQGSYEQYFGPGTRLTVT.

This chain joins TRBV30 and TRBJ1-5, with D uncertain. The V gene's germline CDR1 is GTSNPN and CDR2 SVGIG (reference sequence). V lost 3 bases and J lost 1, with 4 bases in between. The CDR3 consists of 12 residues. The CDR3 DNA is TGTGCCTGGAGACAAAGCAATCAGCCCCAGCATTTT. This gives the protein CAWRQSNQPQHF.

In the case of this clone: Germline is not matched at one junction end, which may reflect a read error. The CDR3 sequence is CASSPTGGYEQYF. The CDR3 nucleotides read TGTGCTAGCAGCCCAACAGGGGGCTACGAGCAGTACTTC. V is TRBV7-7 and J is TRBJ2-7; 8 bases line up with TRBD1. This CDR3 has 13 residues. CDR1 is SSHAT, CDR2 FNYEAQ, per germline (reference sequence).

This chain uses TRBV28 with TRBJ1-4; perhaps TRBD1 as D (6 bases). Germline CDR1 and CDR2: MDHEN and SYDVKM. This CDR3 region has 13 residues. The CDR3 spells CGSFGQGREKLFF. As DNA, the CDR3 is TGTGGAAGTTTCGGGCAGGGGCGGGAAAAACTGTTTTTT. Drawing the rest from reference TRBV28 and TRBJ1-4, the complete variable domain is DVKVTQSSRYLVKRTGEKVFLECVQDMDHENMFWYRQDPGLGLRLIYFSYDVKMKEKGDIPEGYSVSREKKERFSLILESASTNQTSMYLCGSFGQGREKLFFGSGTQLSVL.

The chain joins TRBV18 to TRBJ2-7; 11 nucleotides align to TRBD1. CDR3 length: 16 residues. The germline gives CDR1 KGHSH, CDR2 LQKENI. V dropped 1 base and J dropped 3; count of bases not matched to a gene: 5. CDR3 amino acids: CASSPRGTGGGYEQYF. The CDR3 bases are TGTGCCAGCTCACCACGGGGGACAGGGGGAGGCTACGAGCAGTACTTC.

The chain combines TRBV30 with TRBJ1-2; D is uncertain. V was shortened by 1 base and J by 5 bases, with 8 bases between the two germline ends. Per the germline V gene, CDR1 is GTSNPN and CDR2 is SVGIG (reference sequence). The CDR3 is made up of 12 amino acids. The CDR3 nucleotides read TGTGCCTGGAGTGCCAACAGTTATGGCTACACCTTC. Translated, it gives CAWSANSYGYTF.

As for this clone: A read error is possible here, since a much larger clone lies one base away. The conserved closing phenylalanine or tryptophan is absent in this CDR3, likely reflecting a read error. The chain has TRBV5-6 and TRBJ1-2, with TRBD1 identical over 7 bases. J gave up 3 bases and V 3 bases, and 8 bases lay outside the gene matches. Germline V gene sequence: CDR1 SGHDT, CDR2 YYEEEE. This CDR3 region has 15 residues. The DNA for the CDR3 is TGTGCCAGCAGCTCCTTAGGGGGCGCGGACTATGGCTACACCCTC. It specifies CASSSLGGADYGYTL.

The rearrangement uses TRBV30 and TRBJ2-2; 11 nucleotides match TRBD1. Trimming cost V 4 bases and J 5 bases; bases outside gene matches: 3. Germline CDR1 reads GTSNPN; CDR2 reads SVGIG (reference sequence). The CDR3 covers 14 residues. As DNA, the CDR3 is TGTGCCTGGACCCGGGACAGGGGGACCGGGGAGCTGTTTTTT. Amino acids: CAWTRDRGTGELFF.

CDR3 region: CASSPGGGGTEAFF. Here the CDR3 DNA reads TGCGCCAGCAGCCCGGGGGGAGGGGGCACTGAAGCTTTCTTT. The chain carries TRBV5-1 and TRBJ1-1; tentative D call: TRBD1 (6 bases). Trimming stripped 4 bases from V and 4 bases from J, with 14 bases between. The CDR3 is 14 residues long. Germline CDR1 and CDR2: SGHRS and YFSETQ.

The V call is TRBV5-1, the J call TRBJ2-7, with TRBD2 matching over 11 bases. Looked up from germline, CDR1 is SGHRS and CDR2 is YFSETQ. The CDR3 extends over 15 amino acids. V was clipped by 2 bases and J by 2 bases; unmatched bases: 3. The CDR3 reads CASSFASGGPYEQYF. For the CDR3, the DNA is TGCGCCAGCAGCTTCGCTAGCGGGGGGCCCTACGAGCAGTACTTC.

The CDR3 is CASSLGRLRTDTQYF. For the CDR3, the DNA is TGTGCCAGCAGCTTGGGCAGACTGCGCACAGATACGCAGTATTTT. J is TRBJ2-3 and V is TRBV5-6, with D unresolved. CDR3 length: 15 amino acids. Trimming pared 0 bases from V and 1 base from J, leaving 9 bases between. In germline, CDR1 is SGHDT, CDR2 YYEEEE.